This T cell receptor beta chain is drawn from a study of graft-versus-host responses after intestinal transplantation. Study-level background: Among the recipients, all got anti-thymocyte globulin induction and then tacrolimus and steroids for two to four years.

To note about this clone: Its cognate antigen is unknown.

Only in-frame clones appear in the TCRdb table, and some are missing; sequencing was by immunoSEQ multiplex PCR. The sample shows tens of thousands of clones, approximately 92% of them seen only once. Study-wide results and caveats: Recipient marrow held GvH clones, some first seen in ileum or blood. Among circulating GvH clones, peak levels were associated with early post-transplant declines in HvG clones.

This sequence was found in a human donor who received an intestinal transplant. Sequences were derived from unstimulated CD8+ T cells sorted from spleen or lymph node cells, sampled before intestinal transplant.

Here the CDR3 DNA reads TGTGCCAGCAGCCCCAGGGGGGCGGGGCGTTGGTACGAGCAGTACTTC. This gives the protein CASSPRGAGRWYEQYF. The V and J genes are TRBV5-6 and TRBJ2-5, with D perhaps matching TRBD1 (7 bases). The J call may be faulty, since TRBJ2-7 better matches the DNA end. Per germline, CDR1 SGHDT and CDR2 YYEEEE. The CDR3 consists of 16 residues.